This T cell receptor (beta chain) was retrieved from a study of CD8+CD57+ T cells in acquired aplastic anemia. Looking at the study overall: The sorted CD4+ and CD8+ cells yielded an average around 3 ug of DNA.

Findings and caveats of the study: Overlapping CD8+ CDR3 repertoires of patients and controls contained approximately 28 shared sequences.

Patients selected for sequencing had displayed CD8+CD57+ cell expansion by flow cytometry. Patients uniformly had severe acquired aplastic anemia. Patients had received no therapy at the time of blood sampling. This CDR3 contains 13 residues. V shed 4 bases and J shed 0 bases, with 7 bases lying between them. For CDR3 and TCR beta VDJ profiling, genomic DNA was the template used. TCRdb used MiXCR to reprocess the reads, holding one entry per CDR3 protein. This sample has hundreds of thousands of distinct CDR3 sequences, with 47% found just once. Turning to this clonotype: Its antigen is undetermined.

This chain connects TRBV12-3 or TRBV12-4 to TRBJ2-7; D might be TRBD2 (5 bases). Sequencing was carried out using sorted CD4+, CD8+, or CD8+CD57+ T cells (not recorded which) from PBMCs. This TCR came from a human donor with aplastic anemia. The CDR3 region is CASSWSGSYEQYF. In nucleotides, the CDR3 is TGTGCCAGCAGTTGGAGCGGCTCCTACGAGCAGTACTTC.